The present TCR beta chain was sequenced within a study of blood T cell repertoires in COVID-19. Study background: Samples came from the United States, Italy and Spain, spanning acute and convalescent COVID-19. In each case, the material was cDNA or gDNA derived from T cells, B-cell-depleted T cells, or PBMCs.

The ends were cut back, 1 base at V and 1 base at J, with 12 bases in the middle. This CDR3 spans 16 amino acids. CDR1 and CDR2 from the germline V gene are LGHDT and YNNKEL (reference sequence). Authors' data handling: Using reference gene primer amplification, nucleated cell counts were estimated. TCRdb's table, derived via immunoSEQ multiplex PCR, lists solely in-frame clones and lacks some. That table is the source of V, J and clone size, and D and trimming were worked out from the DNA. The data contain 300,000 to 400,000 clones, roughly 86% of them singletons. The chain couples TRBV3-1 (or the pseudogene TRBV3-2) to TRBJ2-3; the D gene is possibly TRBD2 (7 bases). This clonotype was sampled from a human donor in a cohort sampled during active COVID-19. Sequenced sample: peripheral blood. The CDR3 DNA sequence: TGTGCCAGCAGCCAAGGCCGGGGGGCCGGCACAGATACGCAGTATTTT. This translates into CASSQGRGAGTDTQYF.